Presented here are 28 T cell receptor beta chains from one specimen sequenced in a study of graft-versus-host responses after intestinal transplantation. Profiling relied on immunoSEQ multiplex PCR, and the TCRdb table lists in-frame clones only, not all of them. The sample lists about 43,000 clones; about 95% were seen once. The specimen was PBMCs, collected 330 to 350 days after intestinal transplant. The source of these receptors is a human patient who received an intestinal transplant, so some T cells may come from the graft donor.

The V call is TRBV18, the J call TRBJ2-5; 8 bases align to TRBD1. The junction had 3 bases not matched to a gene; V was cut back by 7 bases and J by 2 bases. Germline V gives CDR1 KGHSH, CDR2 LQKENI. This CDR3 has 13 residues. CDR3: CASFRGLQETQYF. The CDR3 DNA reads TGTGCCAGCTTCAGGGGGCTGCAAGAGACCCAGTACTTC.

The genes are TRBV30 and TRBJ2-1, with 9 bases that match TRBD2. The CDR3 extends over 13 amino acids. Germline loops: CDR1 GTSNPN, CDR2 SVGIG (reference sequence). V lost 0 bases to trimming and J lost 6 bases; unmatched junction nucleotides: 0. This CDR3 is CAWSVTSGNEQFF. The CDR3 nucleotides read TGTGCCTGGAGTGTGACTAGCGGCAATGAGCAGTTCTTC.

There are a few counts of this clone. The chain carries TRBV10-3 and TRBJ2-7; 8 bases align to TRBD1. In germline, CDR1 is ENHRY, CDR2 SYGVKD. J lost 9 bases, V lost 6 bases, and 7 bases had no gene match. This CDR3 region has 12 residues. CDR3 DNA: TGTGCCATCAGGGAGACAGGGGTGGGGCAGTACTTC. Encoded protein: CAIRETGVGQYF.

The chain couples TRBV6-1 to TRBJ1-1; D is ambiguous. V gave up 1 base and J gave up 11 bases, with 5 bases separating them. Germline V lookup: CDR1 MNHNS, CDR2 SASEGT. The CDR3 loop spans 10 amino acids. The CDR3 reads CASSEGEAFF. CDR3 in DNA: TGTGCCAGCAGTGAAGGAGAGGCTTTCTTT.

V is TRBV11-1 and J is TRBJ2-3; TRBD2 matches at 8 bases. CDR1 SGHAT and CDR2 FQDESV come from the germline V gene (reference sequence). V dropped 0 bases and J dropped 5; count of bases not matched to a gene: 4. The CDR3 has 15 residues. The CDR3 sequence is CASSLAGTRRDTQYF. Here the CDR3 DNA reads TGTGCCAGCAGCTTAGCAGGGACTAGGCGAGATACGCAGTATTTT.

The rearrangement joins TRBV4-1 to TRBJ1-5, with D perhaps TRBD1 (5 bases). The V gene's germline CDR1 is MGHRA and CDR2 YSYEKL. The CDR3 consists of 14 residues. V was cut by 4 bases and J by 4 bases, with 11 bases left in between. The chain's CDR3 is CASSPGTLNQPQHF. The CDR3, as DNA: TGCGCCAGCAGCCCTGGGACTTTAAATCAGCCCCAGCATTTT.

The V call is TRBV10-3, the J call TRBJ1-1, with D perhaps matching TRBD1 (6 bases). Germline V lookup: CDR1 ENHRY, CDR2 SYGVKD. With 8 bases removed from V and 6 bases from J, the gap between germline ends came to 16 bases. The CDR3 runs 13 residues. The CDR3 DNA follows: TGTGCCATCCGAAGGGGGGTTAGCGCTGAAGCTTTCTTT. Its protein is CAIRRGVSAEAFF.

The chain links TRBV6-5 to TRBJ2-1, with 7 bases fitting TRBD2. This CDR3 is built from 13 residues. Germline V CDR1 and CDR2: MNHEY, SVGAGI. Germline trimming cut 7 bases from V and 8 bases from J; bases unmatched to any gene: 8. For the CDR3, the DNA is TGTGCCAGCACTCAGCGGGATAGCGATGAGCAGTTCTTC. Protein product: CASTQRDSDEQFF.

In nucleotides, the CDR3 is TGTGCCAGCTCTCGCGGGGAAACAACCGGGGAGCTGTTTTTT. As protein: CASSRGETTGELFF. This chain connects TRBV2 to TRBJ2-2, with D perhaps TRBD2 (6 bases). V lost 8 bases and J 5 bases, leaving 15 bases between the germline ends. CDR1 and CDR2 from the germline V gene are SNHLY and FYNNEI. The CDR3 is 14 amino acids.

The J gene is TRBJ1-6, the V gene TRBV29-1; D gene ambiguous. In germline, CDR1 is SQVTM, CDR2 ANQGSEA. The germline V and J ends were trimmed by 7 bases and 4 bases, with 17 bases remaining between them. The CDR3 has 15 amino acids. The CDR3 loop reads CSAQWAGGYNSPLHF. DNA of the CDR3: TGCAGCGCCCAATGGGCGGGTGGGTATAATTCACCCCTCCACTTT.

The genes are TRBV2 and TRBJ2-1, with a tentative D call TRBD1 (7 bases). CDR3 length: 14 residues. CDR1 and CDR2 (germline): SNHLY, FYNNEI. V dropped 8 bases and J dropped 3 bases, with 14 bases sitting between them. CDR3 sequence reads: CASGRDSYYNEQFF. The CDR3 DNA sequence: TGTGCCAGCGGGCGGGACAGTTACTACAATGAGCAGTTCTTC.

The chain carries TRBV4-1 and TRBJ2-7, with D tentatively TRBD1 (6 bases). Trimming shortened V by 1 base and J by 2 bases, and 12 bases separated the two germline ends. Germline V gene data show CDR1 as MGHRA and CDR2 as YSYEKL. This CDR3 has 15 residues. In nucleotides, the CDR3 is TGCGCCAGCAGCCAAGGTTTCGGACAGCCCTACGAGCAGTACTTC. The encoded protein is CASSQGFGQPYEQYF.

The chain links TRBV7-6 to TRBJ2-2; TRBD2 matches 10 bases. The germline V gene has CDR1 SGHVS and CDR2 FNYEAQ. The junction had 6 bases not matched to a gene; V was cut back by 0 bases and J by 5 bases. This CDR3 is built from 17 residues. In DNA form, the CDR3 reads TGTGCCAGCAGCTTAGCGAGAGGACTAGCGGCGACCGGGGAGCTGTTTTTT. It codes for CASSLARGLAATGELFF. Full variable domain (missing parts from reference TRBV7-6 and TRBJ2-2): GAGVSQSPRYKVTKRGQDVALRCDPISGHVSLYWYRQALGQGPEFLTYFNYEAQQDKSGLPNDRFSAERPEGSISTLTIQRTEQRDSAMYRCASSLARGLAATGELFFGEGSRLTVL.

This CDR3 reads CASRGTGGFGETQYF. As DNA, the CDR3 is TGTGCCAGCCGGGGGACAGGGGGCTTCGGGGAGACCCAGTACTTC. The chain joins TRBV7-6 to TRBJ2-5; 12 nucleotides match TRBD1. The V gene end was trimmed by 8 bases and the J gene end by 5 bases; junction bases not matched to a gene: 9. Germline lookup yields CDR1 SGHVS and CDR2 FNYEAQ. The CDR3 contains 15 residues.

The V and J genes are TRBV7-6 and TRBJ2-7; 12 bases match TRBD2. V lost 1 base and J lost 7; bases outside the gene matches: 5. Germline V gene sequence: CDR1 SGHVS, CDR2 FNYEAQ. The length of the CDR3 is 15 residues. CDR3 coding DNA: TGTGCCAGCAGCTTAGGGCGACTAGCGGGAGATGAGCAGTACTTC. Translated: CASSLGRLAGDEQYF.

The CDR3 coding sequence is TGTGCCAGCAGCCATGGTAGATCCTACGAGCAGTACTTC. It specifies CASSHGRSYEQYF. The gene calls are TRBV14 and TRBJ2-7; no clear D gene. CDR1 is SGHDN and CDR2 is FVKESK in the germline V gene. The germline V and J ends were trimmed by 3 bases and 1 base, with 7 bases remaining between them. The CDR3 consists of 13 residues.

The chain employs TRBV29-1 and TRBJ2-7, with D perhaps matching TRBD1 (5 bases). The CDR3 has 12 amino acids. V shed 5 bases and J shed 2 bases, with 10 bases lying between them. Per germline, CDR1 SQVTM and CDR2 ANQGSEA. The CDR3 region is CSVYQGPYEQYF. The CDR3, as DNA: TGCAGCGTTTATCAGGGTCCCTACGAGCAGTACTTC.

V gene TRBV2 combines with J gene TRBJ1-2; 10 bases fit TRBD1. The CDR3 runs 12 residues. Germline CDR1 reads SNHLY; CDR2 reads FYNNEI. J was trimmed by 8 bases and V by 6 bases; bases with no gene match: 3. This chain's CDR3 is CASRDRGSGYTF. The CDR3 nucleotides read TGTGCCAGCAGGGACAGGGGGAGCGGCTACACCTTC.

The rearrangement links TRBV30 to TRBJ1-4; D ambiguous. CDR1 is GTSNPN and CDR2 is SVGIG in the germline V gene (reference sequence). The CDR3 totals 12 residues. V gave up 2 bases and J gave up 10 bases, with 11 bases separating them. CDR3 region: CAWSLTGRKLFF. The CDR3 nucleotides read TGTGCCTGGAGTTTAACCGGGAGAAAACTGTTTTTT.

The chain links TRBV7-6 to TRBJ2-7; the match to TRBD2 covers 7 bases. Germline loops: CDR1 SGHVS, CDR2 FNYEAQ. J was trimmed by 1 base and V by 3 bases; bases with no gene match: 9. The CDR3 totals 16 residues. For the CDR3, the DNA is TGTGCCAGCAGCTTGGGATCGGCTAGCGGTTCCTACGAGCAGTACTTC. Translation gives CASSLGSASGSYEQYF.

The V gene is TRBV5-1, the J gene TRBJ2-5, with TRBD2 matching 7 bases. The V gene end was trimmed by 5 bases and the J gene end by 3 bases; junction bases not matched to a gene: 7. The germline V gene has CDR1 SGHRS and CDR2 YFSETQ. The CDR3 is 14 amino acids. The CDR3 nucleotides read TGCGCCAGCAGTGTAGAACGGGGGGAAGAGACCCAGTACTTC. This translates into CASSVERGEETQYF.

This chain connects TRBV30 to TRBJ2-7; 7 bases map to TRBD2. The germline V gene encodes CDR1 GTSNPN and CDR2 SVGIG (reference sequence). Trimming cost V 4 bases and J 5 bases; bases outside gene matches: 17. The CDR3 contains 16 residues. The CDR3 DNA sequence: TGTGCCTGGACGGGACTTGCGGGAGACTTTTACCACGAGCAGTACTTC. Its protein product is CAWTGLAGDFYHEQYF.

The rearrangement links TRBV7-3 to TRBJ2-1; 12 bases map to TRBD2. Trimming removed 3 bases from V and 8 bases from J; junction bases left unmatched: 5. Germline V gene lookup returns CDR1 SGHTA and CDR2 FQGTGA. The CDR3 has 15 residues. The chain's CDR3 is CASSLGLAGGHEQFF. Written as DNA, the CDR3 is TGTGCCAGCAGCTTGGGGCTAGCGGGAGGGCATGAGCAGTTCTTC.

Of note for this clone: Germline is not matched at one junction end, which may reflect a read error. The CDR3 nucleotides read TGTGCCACCATCCGCCGTAACGAGGCCTATGGCCACACCTTC. Translating it yields CATIRRNEAYGHTF. The chain carries TRBV5-4 and TRBJ1-2; D ambiguous. Germline V lookup: CDR1 SGHNT, CDR2 YYREEE (reference sequence). This CDR3 is built from 14 residues.

V and J are TRBV11-2 and TRBJ2-1; the D gene is possibly TRBD2 (6 bases). CDR3 length: 16 amino acids. Between the trimmed V and J ends, which lost 6 bases and 2 bases, there was a span of 17 bases. CDR1 is SGHAT, CDR2 FQNNGV, per germline. The CDR3, as DNA: TGTGCCAGCAGAAACCTCCGCGGGGAGGCCTACAATGAGCAGTTCTTC. The encoded protein is CASRNLRGEAYNEQFF.

The chain's CDR3 is CASSERTVGTGELFF. The CDR3 DNA reads as TGTGCCAGCAGCGAAAGGACAGTAGGGACCGGGGAGCTGTTTTTT. This chain links TRBV9 with TRBJ2-2; D is possibly TRBD1 (6 bases). The length of the CDR3 is 15 residues. Trimming pared 3 bases from V and 5 bases from J, leaving 14 bases between. Germline CDR1 is SGDLS and CDR2 is YYNGEE. The full variable domain, completed using reference TRBV9 and TRBJ2-2, is DSGVTQTPKHLITATGQRVTLRCSPRSGDLSVYWYQQSLDQGLQFLIQYYNGEERAKGNILERFSAQQFPDLHSELNLSSLELGDSALYFCASSERTVGTGELFFGEGSRLTVL.

The gene calls are TRBV6-5 and TRBJ1-5; no clear D gene. Trimming left V 0 bases short and J 2 bases short, with 11 bases between. This CDR3 has 16 residues. The germline CDR1 and CDR2 sequences are MNHEY and SVGAGI. CDR3 nucleotides: TGTGCCAGCAGTTACTCAGTTCCTACGGGCAATCAGCCCCAGCATTTT. The encoded protein is CASSYSVPTGNQPQHF.

The genes are TRBV4-2 and TRBJ2-4; D unclear. CDR3 length: 17 residues. Germline loops: CDR1 LGHNA, CDR2 YNFKEQ. Trimming took 0 bases from V and 1 from J, leaving 13 bases between them. The CDR3: CASSQELSLGAKNIQYF. In DNA, the CDR3 is TGTGCCAGCAGCCAAGAACTGAGCCTCGGGGCCAAAAACATTCAGTACTTC.